These 6 T cell receptor beta chains originate from one sample sequenced in a study of blood T cell repertoires in COVID-19. Assay: immunoSEQ multiplex PCR; the TCRdb copy retains only in-frame clones and omits some. The repertoire holds 200,000 or so clones, 86% seen once, with 3% to 4.5% in the top ten. What was sequenced was PBMCs or T cells enriched from blood (not recorded which). The receptors were sampled from a woman aged 40 to 55 with acute COVID-19.

The rearrangement joins TRBV5-1 to TRBJ2-7, with 8 bases lining up with TRBD1. Germline CDR1 reads SGHRS; CDR2 reads YFSETQ. The CDR3 contains 15 residues. With 0 bases clipped from V and 5 bases from J, the junction kept 7 bases outside the gene matches. The CDR3 is CASSLGQGSFHEQYV. CDR3 bases: TGCGCCAGCAGCTTGGGACAGGGGTCTTTCCACGAGCAGTACGTC.

The gene calls are TRBV7-2 and TRBJ1-1; tentatively, D is TRBD1 (6 bases). With 3 bases removed from V and 11 bases from J, the gap between germline ends came to 16 bases. The CDR3 runs to 13 residues. Germline lookup yields CDR1 SGHTA and CDR2 FQGNSA. The DNA of the CDR3 is TGTGCCAGCAGCTTCAAACAGGGTATCGGGGCTTTCTTT. Translated, it gives CASSFKQGIGAFF.

The chain couples TRBV28 to TRBJ1-2; tentatively, D is TRBD1 (6 bases). V lost 6 bases and J 5 bases, leaving 13 bases between the germline ends. The CDR3 runs 13 residues. Germline CDR1 reads MDHEN; CDR2 reads SYDVKM. CDR3 DNA: TGTGCCAGCAGATTAGGACAGACGTATGGCTACACCTTC. This encodes CASRLGQTYGYTF.

This clone was counted a few times. The V and J genes are TRBV5-1 and TRBJ1-1; a weak D match, TRBD1 (5 bases). Germline lookup yields CDR1 SGHRS and CDR2 YFSETQ. V was pared by 0 bases and J by 5 bases, with 20 bases between. The CDR3 loop spans 17 amino acids. The CDR3 sequence is CASSLAGGLGGITEAFF. CDR3 in DNA: TGCGCCAGCAGCTTGGCCGGTGGACTGGGGGGTATAACTGAAGCTTTCTTT.

This clone occurred once. The chain links TRBV11-2 to TRBJ2-7; D is unresolved. The ends were cut back, 5 bases at V and 3 bases at J, with 5 bases in the middle. The CDR3 runs to 11 residues. Germline-derived CDR1 and CDR2 are SGHAT and FQNNGV. The CDR3, as DNA: TGTGCCAGCAGCCAGGACTACGAGCAGTACGTC. Translating it yields CASSQDYEQYV.

The sample holds a few counts of this clone. The gene calls are TRBV9 and TRBJ2-2; 7 bases fit TRBD1. V lost 4 bases and J lost 2; bases outside the gene matches: 14. Germline-derived CDR1 and CDR2 are SGDLS and YYNGEE. This CDR3 is built from 18 residues. The CDR3 sequence is CASSHMTGWGGNTGELFF. DNA for the CDR3: TGTGCCAGCAGCCATATGACAGGGTGGGGTGGTAACACCGGGGAGCTGTTTTTT.